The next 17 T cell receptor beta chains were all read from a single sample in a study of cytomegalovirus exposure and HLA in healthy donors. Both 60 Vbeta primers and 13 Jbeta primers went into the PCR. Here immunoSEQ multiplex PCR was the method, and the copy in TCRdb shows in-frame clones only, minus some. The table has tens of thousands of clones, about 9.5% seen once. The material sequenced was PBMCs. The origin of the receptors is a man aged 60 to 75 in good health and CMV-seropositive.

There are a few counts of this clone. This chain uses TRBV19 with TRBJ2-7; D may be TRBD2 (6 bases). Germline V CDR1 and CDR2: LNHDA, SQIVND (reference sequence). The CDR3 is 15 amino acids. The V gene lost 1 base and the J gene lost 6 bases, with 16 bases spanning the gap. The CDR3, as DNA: TGTGCCAGTAGTATAGCACCGGGAGCAAGAGGCGAGCAGTACTTC. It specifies CASSIAPGARGEQYF.

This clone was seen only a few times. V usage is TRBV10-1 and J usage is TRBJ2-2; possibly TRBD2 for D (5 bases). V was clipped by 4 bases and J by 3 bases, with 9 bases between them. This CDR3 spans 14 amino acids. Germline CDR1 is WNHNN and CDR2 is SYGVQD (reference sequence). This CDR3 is CASSGVAYTGELFF. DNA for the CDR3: TGCGCCAGCAGTGGGGTAGCGTACACCGGGGAGCTGTTTTTT.

CDR3 in DNA: TGTGCCAGCAGCCCCCAAGGGCAGGGGAGAATAATTGGCGGGGAGCTGTTTTTT. It is translated as CASSPQGQGRIIGGELFF. The chain joins TRBV13 to TRBJ2-2, with D possibly TRBD1 on 6 matching bases. The V end was cut by 5 bases, the J end by 7 bases, with 26 bases between. The CDR3 has 18 residues. From germline, CDR1 is PRHDT and CDR2 FYEKMQ (reference sequence). Drawing the rest from reference TRBV13 and TRBJ2-2, the complete variable domain is AAGVIQSPRHLIKEKRETATLKCYPIPRHDTVYWYQQGPGQDPQFLISFYEKMQSDKGSIPDRFSAQQFSDYHSELNMSSLELGDSALYFCASSPQGQGRIIGGELFFGEGSRLTVL.

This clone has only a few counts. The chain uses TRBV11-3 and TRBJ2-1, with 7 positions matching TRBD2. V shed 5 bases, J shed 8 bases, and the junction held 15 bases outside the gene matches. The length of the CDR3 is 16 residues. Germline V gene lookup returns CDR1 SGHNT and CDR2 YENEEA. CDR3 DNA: TGTGCCAGCAGCCCCCGAATGGCGGGAGATATCGATGAGCAGTTCTTC. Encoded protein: CASSPRMAGDIDEQFF.

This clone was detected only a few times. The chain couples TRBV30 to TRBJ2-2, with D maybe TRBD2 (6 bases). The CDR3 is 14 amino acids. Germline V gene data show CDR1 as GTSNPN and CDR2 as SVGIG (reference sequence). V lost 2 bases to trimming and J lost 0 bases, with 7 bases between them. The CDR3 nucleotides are TGTGCCTGGAGTAGGAGGGCGAACACCGGGGAGCTGTTTTTT. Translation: CAWSRRANTGELFF.

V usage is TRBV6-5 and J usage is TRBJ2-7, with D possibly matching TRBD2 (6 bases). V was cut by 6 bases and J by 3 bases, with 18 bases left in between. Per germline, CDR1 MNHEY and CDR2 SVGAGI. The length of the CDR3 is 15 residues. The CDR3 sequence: CASRPGGGLGYEQYF. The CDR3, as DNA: TGTGCCAGCAGGCCCGGGGGTGGCCTGGGCTACGAGCAGTACTTC.

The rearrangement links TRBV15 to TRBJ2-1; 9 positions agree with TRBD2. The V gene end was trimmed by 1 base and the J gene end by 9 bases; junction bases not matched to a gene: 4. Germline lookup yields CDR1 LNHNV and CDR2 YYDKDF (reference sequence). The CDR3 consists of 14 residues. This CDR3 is CATSRGAGGGEQFF. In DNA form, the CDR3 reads TGTGCCACCAGCAGAGGGGCGGGAGGGGGTGAGCAGTTCTTC.

The CDR3 protein is CASVPSGTGNTIYF. CDR3 nucleotides: TGTGCCAGCGTACCTTCGGGGACTGGAAACACCATATATTTT. V gene TRBV25-1 combines with J gene TRBJ1-3; no clear D. Germline V gene data show CDR1 as MGHDK and CDR2 as SYGVNS. Between the trimmed V and J ends, which lost 8 bases and 2 bases, there was a span of 13 bases. The length of the CDR3 is 14 residues. The variable domain in full, with the rest retrieved from reference TRBV25-1 and TRBJ1-3, is EADIYQTPRYLVIGTGKKITLECSQTMGHDKMYWYQQDPGMELHLIHYSYGVNSTEKGDLSSESTVSRIRTEHFPLTLESARPSHTSQYLCASVPSGTGNTIYFGEGSWLTVV.

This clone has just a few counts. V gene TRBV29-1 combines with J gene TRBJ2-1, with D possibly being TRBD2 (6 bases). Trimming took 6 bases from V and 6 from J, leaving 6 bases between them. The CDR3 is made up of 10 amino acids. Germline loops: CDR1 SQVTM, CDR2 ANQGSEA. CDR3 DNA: TGCAGCGTGGGAGGCAATGAGCAGTTCTTC. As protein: CSVGGNEQFF.

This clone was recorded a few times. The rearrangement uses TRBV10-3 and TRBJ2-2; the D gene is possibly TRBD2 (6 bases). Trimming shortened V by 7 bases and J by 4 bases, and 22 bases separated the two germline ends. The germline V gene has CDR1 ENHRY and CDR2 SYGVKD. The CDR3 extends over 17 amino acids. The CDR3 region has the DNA TGTGCCATCACCGATAGGAGGGGCGGTTCGGGCACCGGGGAGCTGTTTTTT. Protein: CAITDRRGGSGTGELFF.

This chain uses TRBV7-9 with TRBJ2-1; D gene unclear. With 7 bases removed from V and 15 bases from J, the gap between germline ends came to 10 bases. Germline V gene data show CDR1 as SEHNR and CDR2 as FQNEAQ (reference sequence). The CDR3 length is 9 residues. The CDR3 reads CASNQKLFF. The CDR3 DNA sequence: TGTGCCAGCAACCAAAAGCTGTTCTTC.

The CDR3 DNA is TGTGCCTGGAGTGCGGACAGAGGTGAATACGAGCAGTACGTC. This encodes CAWSADRGEYEQYV. The chain couples TRBV30 to TRBJ2-7, with D possibly matching TRBD1 (6 bases). Germline CDR1 is GTSNPN and CDR2 is SVGIG (reference sequence). The CDR3 runs to 14 residues. V lost 1 base and J lost 4, with 14 bases in between.

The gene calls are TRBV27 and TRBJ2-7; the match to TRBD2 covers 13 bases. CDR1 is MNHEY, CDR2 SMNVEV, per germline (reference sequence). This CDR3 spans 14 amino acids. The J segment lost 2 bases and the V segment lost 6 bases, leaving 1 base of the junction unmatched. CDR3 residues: CASRGLAGAYEQYF. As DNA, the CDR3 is TGTGCCAGCAGAGGACTAGCGGGAGCCTACGAGCAGTACTTC.

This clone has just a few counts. The CDR3 DNA follows: TGTGCCAGCAGTGAACAGGGATCCGGCAATTCACCCCTCCACTTT. This codes for CASSEQGSGNSPLHF. This chain uses TRBV25-1 with TRBJ1-6, with D possibly matching TRBD1 (5 bases). The CDR3 runs to 15 residues. V shed 2 bases and J shed 7 bases, with 12 bases lying between them. CDR1 is MGHDK, CDR2 SYGVNS, per germline.

CDR3 sequence: CASSLTAYEQYF. The CDR3 DNA is TGTGCCAGCAGTTTAACCGCATACGAGCAGTACTTC. The J gene is TRBJ2-5, the V gene TRBV28, with no clear D. Near its end, the DNA agrees better with TRBJ2-7, so the J call may be wrong. CDR1 is MDHEN and CDR2 is SYDVKM in the germline V gene. This CDR3 contains 12 residues.

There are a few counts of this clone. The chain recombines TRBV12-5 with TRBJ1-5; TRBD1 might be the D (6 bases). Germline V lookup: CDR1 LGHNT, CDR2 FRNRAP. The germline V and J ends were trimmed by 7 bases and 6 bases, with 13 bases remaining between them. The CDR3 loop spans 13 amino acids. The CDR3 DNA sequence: TGTGCTAGTGCGGAGACAGGCAGTCAGCCCCAGCATTTT. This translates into CASAETGSQPQHF.

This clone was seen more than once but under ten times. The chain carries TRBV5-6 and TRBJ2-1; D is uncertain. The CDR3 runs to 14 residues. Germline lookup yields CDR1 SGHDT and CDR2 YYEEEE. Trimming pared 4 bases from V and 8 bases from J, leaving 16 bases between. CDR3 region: CASSPGWSYDEQFF. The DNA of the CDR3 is TGTGCCAGCAGCCCCGGGTGGTCTTACGATGAGCAGTTCTTC.